This note documents a single TCR beta chain sequence. The antigen is undetermined. The TCR beta CDR3 regions underwent amplification using RNA transcripts as the source. A first-round RT-PCR of the TCR CDR3 used the HTBI primer set. TCRdb passed the multiplex PCR reads through MiXCR, listing each CDR3 protein once. Of tens of thousands of distinct CDR3 sequences in the sample, approximately 53% are singletons; the top ten hold around a third. Orbital computed tomography, thyroid ultrasound, serum thyroxine and TRAb, and clinical symptoms together informed the diagnoses. CDR3 size: 13 residues. The germline gives CDR1 SGHTA, CDR2 FQGNSA. The V and J ends lost 5 bases and 4 bases respectively, with 11 bases between them. The source of the sample is a study of T cells in Graves' hyperthyroidism and ophthalmopathy. Points from the study as a whole: Before onset, by a median of approximately 5.9 months, the model predicted ophthalmopathy. Also found in blood were most expanded thyroid clonotypes above 0.001.

This rearrangement joins TRBV7-2 to TRBJ2-5; D unclear. This receptor was identified in a young man with Graves' hyperthyroidism. Sequencing input: peripheral blood or thyroid tissue (not recorded which). The CDR3 DNA reads TGTGCCAGCAGCCGGAGTCAGACAGAGACCCAGTACTTC. This encodes CASSRSQTETQYF. Based on the CDR3 plus reference TRBV7-2 and TRBJ2-5, the full variable domain is GAGVSQSPSNKVTEKGKDVELRCDPISGHTALYWYRQSLGQGLEFLIYFQGNSAPDKSGLPSDRFSAERTGGSVSTLTIQRTQQEDSAVYLCASSRSQTETQYFGPGTRLLVL.